Each of the 10 T cell receptor beta chains below was sequenced from the same sample in a study of T cell responses to AZD1222 COVID-19 vaccine. Some clones are missing from TCRdb's copy, which holds only in-frame ones; the method was immunoSEQ multiplex PCR. Here the sample spans about 200,000 clones, around 90% being singletons. Sequencing was performed on peripheral blood, taken on day 0 of AZD1222 vaccination. These receptor sequences come from an adult in good health.

The chain is built from TRBV2 and TRBJ2-3; D is possibly TRBD2 (5 bases). Germline V gene data show CDR1 as SNHLY and CDR2 as FYNNEI. V gave up 4 bases and J gave up 4 bases, with 18 bases separating them. The CDR3 consists of 16 residues. The CDR3 DNA reads TGTGCCAGCAGTGGAGGAGGCGCCACCCTCGCAGATACGCAGTATTTT. It codes for CASSGGGATLADTQYF.

This clone has only one observation. The chain links TRBV12-3 or TRBV12-4 to TRBJ2-1; tentative D call: TRBD1 (6 bases). The CDR3 has 13 residues. The germline V and J ends were trimmed by 6 bases and 6 bases, with 12 bases remaining between them. This CDR3 reads CASSIVQGNEQFF. As DNA, the CDR3 is TGTGCCAGCAGCATAGTACAGGGCAATGAGCAGTTCTTC.

This clone was seen a handful of times. The chain combines TRBV6-2 or TRBV6-3 with TRBJ1-2; no clear D. The ends were cut back, 5 bases at V and 8 bases at J, with 15 bases in the middle. The CDR3 runs 13 residues. Germline assignment: CDR1 MNHEY and CDR2 SVGEGT. The CDR3 region has the DNA TGTGCCAGCAGTGCGGCCAGGTATGCGGGCTACACCTTC. As protein: CASSAARYAGYTF.

The rearrangement joins TRBV11-2 to TRBJ1-2; possibly TRBD1 for D (6 bases). Trimming removed 1 base at V and 7 bases at J, with 16 bases between. The germline V gene encodes CDR1 SGHAT and CDR2 FQNNGV. The CDR3 loop spans 15 amino acids. The CDR3 sequence is CASSLVTGHGSGYTF. The CDR3 DNA sequence: TGTGCCAGCAGCTTAGTTACAGGGCACGGCTCTGGCTACACCTTC. The full variable domain, rest sourced from reference TRBV11-2 and TRBJ1-2, is EAGVAQSPRYKIIEKRQSVAFWCNPISGHATLYWYQQILGQGPKLLIQFQNNGVVDDSQLPKDRFSAERLKGVDSTLKIQPAKLEDSAVYLCASSLVTGHGSGYTFGSGTRLTVV.

The J gene is TRBJ2-7, the V gene TRBV15; tentatively, D is TRBD2 (5 bases). This CDR3 is 13 amino acids long. V was shortened by 5 bases and J by 5 bases, with 13 bases between the two germline ends. Germline loops: CDR1 LNHNV, CDR2 YYDKDF (reference sequence). The CDR3 loop is CATSALLDHEQYF. The CDR3, as DNA: TGTGCCACCAGCGCGTTACTAGATCACGAGCAGTACTTC.

The J gene is TRBJ2-7, the V gene TRBV5-1; D may match TRBD1 or TRBD2 (6 bases each). Germline CDR1 SGHRS, CDR2 YFSETQ. The CDR3 has 14 amino acids. V lost 0 bases and J lost 3, with 10 bases in between. The CDR3: CASSLDAGHYEQYF. The CDR3, as DNA: TGCGCCAGCAGCTTGGATGCGGGACACTACGAGCAGTACTTC. The full variable domain, rest sourced from reference TRBV5-1 and TRBJ2-7, is KAGVTQTPRYLIKTRGQQVTLSCSPISGHRSVSWYQQTPGQGLQFLFEYFSETQRNKGNFPGRFSGRQFSNSRSEMNVSTLELGDSALYLCASSLDAGHYEQYFGPGTRLTVT.

This chain joins TRBV7-3 and TRBJ2-3; 14 nucleotides align to TRBD2. Germline-derived CDR1 and CDR2 are SGHTA and FQGTGA. CDR3 length: 16 residues. J was trimmed by 5 bases and V by 5 bases; bases with no gene match: 6. The chain's CDR3 is CASSNQGLAGEDTQYF. In nucleotides, the CDR3 is TGTGCCAGCAGCAACCAGGGACTAGCGGGGGAAGATACGCAGTATTTT.

V is TRBV19 and J is TRBJ2-1, with 12 bases identical to TRBD2. CDR1 and CDR2 from the germline V gene are LNHDA and SQIVND (reference sequence). CDR3 length: 14 residues. The V and J ends lost 3 bases and 7 bases, in that order; junction bases with no gene match: 1. The CDR3 coding sequence is TGTGCCAGTAGTATGACTAGCGGGGGTAATGAGCAGTTCTTC. This gives the protein CASSMTSGGNEQFF. The variable domain in full, completed from reference TRBV19 and TRBJ2-1, reads DGGITQSPKYLFRKEGQNVTLSCEQNLNHDAMYWYRQDPGQGLRLIYYSQIVNDFQKGDIAEGYSVSREKKESFPLTVTSAQKNPTAFYLCASSMTSGGNEQFFGPGTRLTVL.

The genes are TRBV19 and TRBJ1-6; 8 bases agree with TRBD1. This CDR3 spans 16 amino acids. Germline V gene data show CDR1 as LNHDA and CDR2 as SQIVND (reference sequence). The V segment lost 10 bases and the J segment 6 bases; nucleotides outside the gene matches: 14. CDR3 residues: CATKTGATKFNSPLHF. The CDR3 region has the DNA TGTGCCACCAAGACAGGGGCGACGAAGTTTAATTCACCCCTCCACTTT. Filled out from reference TRBV19 and TRBJ1-6, the complete variable domain reads DGGITQSPKYLFRKEGQNVTLSCEQNLNHDAMYWYRQDPGQGLRLIYYSQIVNDFQKGDIAEGYSVSREKKESFPLTVTSAQKNPTAFYLCATKTGATKFNSPLHFGNGTRLTVT.

Note on this clone: Other nucleotide sequences in the sample specify the same CDR3. The gene calls are TRBV7-3 and TRBJ2-5, with D uncertain. Trimming shortened V by 2 bases and J by 3 bases, and 7 bases separated the two germline ends. Per the germline V gene, CDR1 is SGHTA and CDR2 is FQGTGA. This CDR3 has 13 amino acids. CDR3 nucleotides: TGTGCCAGCAGCTTATCGCGCGAAGAGACCCAGTACTTC. Protein: CASSLSREETQYF.